The rows below give T cell receptor beta chains drawn from one sample of a study of blood T cell repertoires in COVID-19. TCRdb's copy holds only in-frame clones and misses some; the assay was immunoSEQ multiplex PCR. The sample records about 400,000 clones, approximately 88% being singletons. What was sequenced was PBMCs or T cells enriched from blood (not recorded which). These receptors came from a woman aged 25 to 39 with acute COVID-19. CDR3s include the opening cysteine and the closing phenylalanine or tryptophan. The D gene is left open where the match is weak. Some rows mark clone size as missing; the rest say once, few, many or name a class of expanded clone.

TRBV5-5	-	-	TRBJ1-6	TGTGCCAGCACCGCGTCGGGGGGTAGAAATTCACCCCTCCACTTT	CASTASGGRNSPLHF
TRBV6-5	-	TRBD1	TRBJ1-6	TGTGCCAGCGACAGGGTCGACAATTCACCCCTCCACTTT	CASDRVDNSPLHF
TRBV10-3	few	TRBD1	TRBJ1-2	TGTGCCATCAGTGAGTCGGGACAGGGCCTCATCTACACCTTC	CAISESGQGLIYTF
TRBV5-1	-	-	TRBJ2-5	TGCGCCAGCAGCTTGCGGGTATCGGTCGTAGAGACCCAGTACTTC	CASSLRVSVVETQYF
TRBV6-5	-	-	TRBJ1-1	TGTGCCAGCAGTCCTACCGGGGGGCTGAACACTGAAGCTTTCTTT	CASSPTGGLNTEAFF
TRBV19	-	TRBD1	TRBJ1-5	TGTGCCAGTAGTTCCCCTTTTGACAGGGCTAGCAATCAGCCCCAGCATTTT	CASSSPFDRASNQPQHF
TRBV6-4	-	-	TRBJ2-1	TGTGCCAGCACCCCGAACGCTTTTGCTGAGGTGCAGTTCTTC	CASTPNAFAEVQFF
TRBV2	-	TRBD1	TRBJ1-6	TGTGCCAGCAGGTTGGTGACTGGACAGGGCTATAATTCACCCCTCCACTTT	CASRLVTGQGYNSPLHF
TRBV18	-	-	TRBJ2-1	TGTGCCAGCTCACCGGGCGGGGGCCGGGGGGAGCAGTTCTTC	CASSPGGGRGEQFF
TRBV23-1	-	-	TRBJ1-2	TGCGCCAGCAGTCAATCGTTGTGGGGGCGAGGCTACACCTTC	CASSQSLWGRGYTF
TRBV7-8	-	-	TRBJ2-2	TGTGCCAGCAGCCCCCGTGCGAACACCGGGGAGCTGTTTTTT	CASSPRANTGELFF
TRBV27	-	-	TRBJ2-1	TGTGCCAGTGAGGCACCGAACCAGGGCCCCAATGAGCAGTTCTTC	CASEAPNQGPNEQFF
TRBV10-3	-	TRBD1	TRBJ1-2	TGTGCCATCAGTGGACCGACGAGGACAGGGAACTATGGCTACACCTTC	CAISGPTRTGNYGYTF
TRBV19	-	-	TRBJ2-7	TGTGCCAGTAGTCCCCAGGGAAAGTTCGAGCAGTACTTC	CASSPQGKFEQYF
TRBV5-1	-	-	TRBJ1-3	TGCGCCAGCAGACCGGACGGGGGGCCCGGAAACACCATATATTTT	CASRPDGGPGNTIYF
TRBV5-8	-	-	TRBJ1-1	TGTGCCAGCAGCTTGACAGGCGTGATGAACACTGAAGCTTTCTTT	CASSLTGVMNTEAFF
TRBV19	once	-	TRBJ1-4	TGTGCCAGTAGTATAGTCACTTTTGTGGACAACTCCTTTGGGGCTGAAAAACTGTTTTTT	CASSIVTFVDNSFGAEKLFF
TRBV5-8	-	-	TRBJ1-3	TGTGCCAGCAGCTCTGTCTCTGGAAACACCATATATTTT	CASSSVSGNTIYF
TRBV11-1	-	TRBD1	TRBJ1-1	TGTGCCAGCAGCCCGAGGACAGGGTACGACACTGAAGCTTTCTTT	CASSPRTGYDTEAFF
TRBV29-1	-	-	TRBJ2-7	TGCAGCGTTGAGCACAGGGAAGATTCCTACGAGCAGTACTTC	CSVEHREDSYEQYF
TRBV19	-	-	TRBJ1-5	TGTGCCAGTAGTTATGACAGACAAAATCAGCCCCAGCATTTT	CASSYDRQNQPQHF
TRBV19	-	TRBD1	TRBJ1-3	TGTGCCAGTAGTCCATGGACAGGGGGAGGAAACACCATATATTTT	CASSPWTGGGNTIYF
TRBV14	-	-	TRBJ1-1	TGTGCCAGCAGCCCCGTCCGGAGAGGGTGGTGGACTGAAGCTTTCTTT	CASSPVRRGWWTEAFF
TRBV3-1/TRBV3-2	-	-	TRBJ1-2	TGTGCCAGCAGCCAAGTGTCTATTCCGTCCTATGGCTACACCTTC	CASSQVSIPSYGYTF
TRBV11-3	-	TRBD1	TRBJ1-5	TGTGCCAGCAGCTTAGATCGGTCAGGGGGCGGTAAACGCAATCAGCCCCAGCATTTT	CASSLDRSGGGKRNQPQHF
TRBV27	-	-	TRBJ2-7	TGTGCCAGCAGTTTATCGAGGAGGGTGGGCCAATACGAGCAGTACTTC	CASSLSRRVGQYEQYF
TRBV3-1/TRBV3-2	-	-	TRBJ1-1	TGTGCCAGCAGCCCAGGCGGGGGGCGAGTGAACACTGAAGCTTTCTTT	CASSPGGGRVNTEAFF
TRBV24-1	once	-	TRBJ2-3	TGTGCCACCAGTGACCCTTTTCGGGATACGCAGTATTTT	CATSDPFRDTQYF
TRBV4-3	-	-	TRBJ2-5	TGCGCCAGCAGCCAACTCGCGGACTCCCAAGAGACCCAGTACTTC	CASSQLADSQETQYF
TRBV7-5	-	-	TRBJ1-2	TGTGTCAGACGAACTGGCGGTGGCTACACCTTC	CVRRTGGGYTF
TRBV28	-	TRBD1	TRBJ1-5	TGTGCCAGCAGTCTTCAGGGGGCTGGGCAGCCCCAGCATTTT	CASSLQGAGQPQHF
TRBV30	-	-	TRBJ2-4	TGTGCCTGGAGTGTACTGCAGGGGAACATTCAGTACTTC	CAWSVLQGNIQYF
TRBV7-9	-	-	TRBJ1-2	TGTGCCAGCAGCGGGGGCGACCGGGGATCGAACTATGGCTACACCTTC	CASSGGDRGSNYGYTF
TRBV28	-	-	TRBJ1-2	TGTGCCAGCAGCTTACAGGGCCGCTATGGCTACACCTTC	CASSLQGRYGYTF
TRBV7-8	once	TRBD1	TRBJ2-7	TGTGCCAGCAGCTCAACGGGACAGTCCCAAGGCGAGCAGTACTTC	CASSSTGQSQGEQYF
TRBV5-4	-	-	TRBJ2-7	TGTGCCAGCAGCTTTAGGGGGTTAGTGGCCTACGAGCAGTACTTC	CASSFRGLVAYEQYF
TRBV5-1	-	TRBD2	TRBJ2-1	TGCGCCAGCAGCTTGGTCGCGACTAGCCCCCACAATGAGCAGTTCTTC	CASSLVATSPHNEQFF
TRBV24-1	-	TRBD2	TRBJ2-3	TGTGCCACCAGTGATTTAGCGGGAGAGGATACGCAGTATTTT	CATSDLAGEDTQYF
TRBV7-8	-	-	TRBJ1-2	TGTGCCAGCAGCTTAGCCGGGCGGGCTCTGGGGGGCTACACCTTC	CASSLAGRALGGYTF
TRBV6-5	once	-	TRBJ1-2	TGTGCCTGCCAGGGTGCGGCAACTAACTATGGCTACACCTTC	CACQGAATNYGYTF